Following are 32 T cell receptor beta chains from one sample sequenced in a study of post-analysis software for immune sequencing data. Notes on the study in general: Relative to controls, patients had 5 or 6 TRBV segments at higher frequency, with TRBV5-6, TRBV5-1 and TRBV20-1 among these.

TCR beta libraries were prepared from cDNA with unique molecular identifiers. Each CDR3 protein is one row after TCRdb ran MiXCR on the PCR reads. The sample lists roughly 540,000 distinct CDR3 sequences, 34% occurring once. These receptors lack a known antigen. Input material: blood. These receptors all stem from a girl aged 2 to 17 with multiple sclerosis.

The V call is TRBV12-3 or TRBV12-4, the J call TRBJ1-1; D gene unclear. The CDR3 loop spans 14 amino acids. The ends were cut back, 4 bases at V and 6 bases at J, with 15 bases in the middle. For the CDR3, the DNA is TGTGCCAGCAGTTACCGGACCGTAACCCCTGAAGCTTTCTTT. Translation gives CASSYRTVTPEAFF.

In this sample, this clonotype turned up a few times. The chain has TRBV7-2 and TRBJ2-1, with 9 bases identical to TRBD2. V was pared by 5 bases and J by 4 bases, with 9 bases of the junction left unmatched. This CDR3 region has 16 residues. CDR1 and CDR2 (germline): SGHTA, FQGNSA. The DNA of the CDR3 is TGTGCCAGCAGCACCGCCGGGACTAGCAGTTACAATGAGCAGTTCTTC. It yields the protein CASSTAGTSSYNEQFF.

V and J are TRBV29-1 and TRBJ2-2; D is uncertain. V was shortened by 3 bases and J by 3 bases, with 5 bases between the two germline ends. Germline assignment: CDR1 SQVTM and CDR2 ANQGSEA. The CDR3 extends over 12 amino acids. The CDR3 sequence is CSVESDTGELFF. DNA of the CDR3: TGCAGCGTTGAGAGTGACACCGGGGAGCTGTTTTTT.

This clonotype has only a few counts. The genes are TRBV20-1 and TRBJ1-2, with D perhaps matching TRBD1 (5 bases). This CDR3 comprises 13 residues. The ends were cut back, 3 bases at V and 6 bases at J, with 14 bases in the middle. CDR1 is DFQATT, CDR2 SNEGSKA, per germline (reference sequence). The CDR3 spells CSARRQGKDGYTF. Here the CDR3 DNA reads TGCAGTGCTAGGAGGCAGGGAAAGGATGGCTACACCTTC.

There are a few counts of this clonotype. In DNA, the CDR3 is TGTGCCAGCTCGACAACAGACTATGGCTACACCTTC. Translating it yields CASSTTDYGYTF. The chain uses TRBV18 and TRBJ1-2; D gene uncertain. Germline V gene sequence: CDR1 KGHSH, CDR2 LQKENI. The V and J ends lost 6 bases and 3 bases respectively, with 8 bases between them. The CDR3 runs to 12 residues. The full variable domain, rest sourced from reference TRBV18 and TRBJ1-2, is NAGVMQNPRHLVRRRGQEARLRCSPMKGHSHVYWYRQLPEEGLKFMVYLQKENIIDESGMPKERFSAEFPKEGPSILRIQQVVRGDSAAYFCASSTTDYGYTFGSGTRLTVV.

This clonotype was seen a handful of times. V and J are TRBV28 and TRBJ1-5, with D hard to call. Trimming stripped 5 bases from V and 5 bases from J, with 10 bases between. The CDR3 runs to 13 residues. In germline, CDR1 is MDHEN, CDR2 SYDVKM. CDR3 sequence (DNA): TGTGCCAGCAGTCCCGGCGGGCATCAGCCCCAGCATTTT. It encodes CASSPGGHQPQHF.

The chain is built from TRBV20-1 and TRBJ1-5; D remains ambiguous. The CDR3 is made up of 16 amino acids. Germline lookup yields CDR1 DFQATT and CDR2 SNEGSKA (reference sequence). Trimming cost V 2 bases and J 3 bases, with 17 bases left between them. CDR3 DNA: TGCAGTGCTAGACCCCCCGGGGTAGGTGACAATCAGCCCCAGCATTTT. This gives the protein CSARPPGVGDNQPQHF.

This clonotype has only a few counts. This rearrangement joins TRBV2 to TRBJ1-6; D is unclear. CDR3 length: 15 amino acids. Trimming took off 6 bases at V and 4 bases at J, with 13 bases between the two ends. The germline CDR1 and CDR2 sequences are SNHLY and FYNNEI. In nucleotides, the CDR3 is TGTGCCAGCAGAGCTATTAGCCTTTATAATTCACCCCTCCACTTT. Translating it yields CASRAISLYNSPLHF.

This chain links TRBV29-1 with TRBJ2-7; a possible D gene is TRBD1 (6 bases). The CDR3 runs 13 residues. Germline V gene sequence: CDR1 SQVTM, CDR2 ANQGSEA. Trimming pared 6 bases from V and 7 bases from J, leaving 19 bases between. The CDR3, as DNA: TGCAGCGTCGAATGGACAGCCTACAATGAGCAGTACTTC. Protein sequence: CSVEWTAYNEQYF.

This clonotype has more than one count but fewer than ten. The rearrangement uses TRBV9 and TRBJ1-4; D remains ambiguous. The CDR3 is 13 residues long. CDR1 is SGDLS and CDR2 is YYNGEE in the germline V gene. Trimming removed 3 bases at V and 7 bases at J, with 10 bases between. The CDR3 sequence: CASSGEFGEKLFF. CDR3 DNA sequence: TGTGCCAGCAGCGGCGAGTTTGGTGAAAAACTGTTTTTT.

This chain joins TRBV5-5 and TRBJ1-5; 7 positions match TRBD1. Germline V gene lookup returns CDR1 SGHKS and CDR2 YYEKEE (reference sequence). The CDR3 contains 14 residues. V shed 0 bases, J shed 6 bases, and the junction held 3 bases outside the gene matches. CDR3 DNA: TGTGCCAGCAGCTTGGTAGGGGGCGGTCAGCCCCAGCATTTT. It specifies CASSLVGGGQPQHF.

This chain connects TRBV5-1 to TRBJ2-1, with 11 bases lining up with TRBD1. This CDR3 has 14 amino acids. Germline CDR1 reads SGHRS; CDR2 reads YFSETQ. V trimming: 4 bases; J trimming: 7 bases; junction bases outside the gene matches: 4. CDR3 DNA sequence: TGCGCCAGCAGCAGGGGGACAGGGGGAAATGAGCAGTTCTTC. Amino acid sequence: CASSRGTGGNEQFF.

The CDR3 nucleotides read TGTGCCAGCAGCTCGACTAGCGGGGGGGCCGTCAGCACAGATACGCAGTATTTT. Translating gives CASSSTSGGAVSTDTQYF. The chain uses TRBV7-3 and TRBJ2-3; 14 bases are a match to TRBD2. Germline CDR1 SGHTA, CDR2 FQGTGA. V was clipped by 4 bases and J by 0 bases; unmatched bases: 6. The CDR3 sequence is 18 residues long.

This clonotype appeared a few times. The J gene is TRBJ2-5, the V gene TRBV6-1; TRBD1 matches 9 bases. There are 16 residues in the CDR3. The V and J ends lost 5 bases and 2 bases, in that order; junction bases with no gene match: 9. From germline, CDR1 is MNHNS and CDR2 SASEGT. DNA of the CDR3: TGTGCCAGCAGTCCCACAGGGGGCGCTTGGCAAGAGACCCAGTACTTC. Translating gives CASSPTGGAWQETQYF.

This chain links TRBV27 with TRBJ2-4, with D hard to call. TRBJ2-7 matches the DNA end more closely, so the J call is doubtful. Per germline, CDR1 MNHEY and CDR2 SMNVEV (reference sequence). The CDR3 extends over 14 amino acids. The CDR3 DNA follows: TGTGCCAGCAGTTTAAATCCAGGACCCTACGAGCAGTACTTC. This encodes CASSLNPGPYEQYF.

CDR3 nucleotides: TGCAGTGCTAGCTCAGCCTCTAACTATGGCTACACCTTC. Translation gives CSASSASNYGYTF. The V gene is TRBV20-1, the J gene TRBJ1-2, with no clear D. Looked up from germline, CDR1 is DFQATT and CDR2 is SNEGSKA (reference sequence). The CDR3 totals 13 residues. V lost 3 bases to trimming and J lost 0 bases, with 8 bases between them.

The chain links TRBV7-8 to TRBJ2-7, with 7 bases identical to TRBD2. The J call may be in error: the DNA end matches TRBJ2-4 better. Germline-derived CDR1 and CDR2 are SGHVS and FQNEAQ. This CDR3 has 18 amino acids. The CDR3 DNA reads TGTGCCAGCAGCTTAGCGCCCAGAGGGGCGGGGGTGGCTGACATTCAGTACTTC. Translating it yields CASSLAPRGAGVADIQYF.

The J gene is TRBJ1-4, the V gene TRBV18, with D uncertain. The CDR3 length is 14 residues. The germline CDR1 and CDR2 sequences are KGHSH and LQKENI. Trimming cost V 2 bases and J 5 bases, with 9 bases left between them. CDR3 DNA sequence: TGTGCCAGCTCACCAGACGGGGTGAATGAAAAACTGTTTTTT. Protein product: CASSPDGVNEKLFF.

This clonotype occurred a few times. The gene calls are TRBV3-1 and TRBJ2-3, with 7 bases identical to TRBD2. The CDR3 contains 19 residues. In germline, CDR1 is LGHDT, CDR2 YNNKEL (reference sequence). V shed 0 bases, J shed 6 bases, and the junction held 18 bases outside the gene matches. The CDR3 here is CASSQDRQRGPFSADTQYF. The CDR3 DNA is TGTGCCAGCAGCCAAGATCGCCAGCGGGGCCCCTTCAGCGCCGATACGCAGTATTTT.

The CDR3 reads CASSQLTQGSTEAFF. Here the CDR3 DNA reads TGTGCCAGCAGCCAACTTACCCAGGGTTCCACTGAAGCTTTCTTT. The V and J genes are TRBV3-1 and TRBJ1-1, with D perhaps TRBD1 (5 bases). Trimming pared 2 bases from V and 4 bases from J, leaving 14 bases between. Looked up from germline, CDR1 is LGHDT and CDR2 is YNNKEL (reference sequence). This CDR3 comprises 15 residues.

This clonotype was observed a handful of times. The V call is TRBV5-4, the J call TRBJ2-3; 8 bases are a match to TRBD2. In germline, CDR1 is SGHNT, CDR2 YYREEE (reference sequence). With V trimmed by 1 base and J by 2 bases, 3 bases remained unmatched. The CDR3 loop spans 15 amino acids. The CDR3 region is CASSLKGLDTDTQYF. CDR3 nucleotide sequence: TGTGCCAGCAGCTTGAAGGGACTAGACACAGATACGCAGTATTTT.

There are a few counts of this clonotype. For the CDR3, the DNA is TGCAGCGCCTCTCCCACTGAAGCTTTCTTT. Translating gives CSASPTEAFF. V gene TRBV29-1 combines with J gene TRBJ1-1; no reliable D call. Germline V CDR1 and CDR2: SQVTM, ANQGSEA. The CDR3 has 10 amino acids. The V end was cut by 7 bases, the J end by 4 bases, with 7 bases between.

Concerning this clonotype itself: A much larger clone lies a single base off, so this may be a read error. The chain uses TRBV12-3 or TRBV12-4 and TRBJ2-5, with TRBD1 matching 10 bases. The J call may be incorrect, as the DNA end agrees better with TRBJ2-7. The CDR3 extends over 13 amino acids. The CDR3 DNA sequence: TGTGCCAACAGTTCCGGGACAGGGGTCGAGCAGTACTTC. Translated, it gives CANSSGTGVEQYF.

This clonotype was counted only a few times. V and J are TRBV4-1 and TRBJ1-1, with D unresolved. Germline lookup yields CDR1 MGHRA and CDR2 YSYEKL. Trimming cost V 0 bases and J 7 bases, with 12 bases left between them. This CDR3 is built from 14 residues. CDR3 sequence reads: CASSQDIRFLEAFF. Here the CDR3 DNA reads TGCGCCAGCAGCCAAGATATCCGGTTCCTTGAAGCTTTCTTT.

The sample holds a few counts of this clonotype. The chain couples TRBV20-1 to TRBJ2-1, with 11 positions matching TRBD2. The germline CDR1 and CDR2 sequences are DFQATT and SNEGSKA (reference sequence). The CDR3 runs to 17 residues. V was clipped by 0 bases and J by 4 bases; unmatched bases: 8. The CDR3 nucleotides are TGCAGTGCTAGAGATTTCGGGGGACTAGCGGCATACAATGAGCAGTTCTTC. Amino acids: CSARDFGGLAAYNEQFF.

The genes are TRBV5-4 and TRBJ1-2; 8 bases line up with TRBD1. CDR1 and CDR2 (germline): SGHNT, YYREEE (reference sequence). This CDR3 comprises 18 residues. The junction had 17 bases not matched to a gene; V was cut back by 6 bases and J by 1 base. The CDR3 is CASNSGTGYNWDNYGYTF. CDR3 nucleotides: TGTGCCAGCAACTCCGGGACAGGCTATAACTGGGATAACTATGGCTACACCTTC.

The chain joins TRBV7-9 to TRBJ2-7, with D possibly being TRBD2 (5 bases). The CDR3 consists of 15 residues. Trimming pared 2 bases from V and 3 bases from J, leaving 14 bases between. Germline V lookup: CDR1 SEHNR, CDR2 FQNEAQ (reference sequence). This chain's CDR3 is CASSLILGFVYEQYF. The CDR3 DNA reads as TGTGCCAGCAGCTTAATACTAGGGTTCGTCTACGAGCAGTACTTC.

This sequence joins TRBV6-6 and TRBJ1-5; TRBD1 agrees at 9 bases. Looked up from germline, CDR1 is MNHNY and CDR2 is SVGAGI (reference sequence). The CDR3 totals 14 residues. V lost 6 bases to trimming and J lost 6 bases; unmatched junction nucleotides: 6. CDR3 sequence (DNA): TGTGCCAGCAGCCCACAGGGGGCGGCTCAGCCCCAGCATTTT. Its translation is CASSPQGAAQPQHF.

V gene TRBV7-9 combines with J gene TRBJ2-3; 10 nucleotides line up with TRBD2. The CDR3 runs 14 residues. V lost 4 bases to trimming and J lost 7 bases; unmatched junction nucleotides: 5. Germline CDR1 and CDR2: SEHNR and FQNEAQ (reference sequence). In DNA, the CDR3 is TGTGCCAGCAGCTCTAGCGGGGGAGGAAATACGCAGTATTTT. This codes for CASSSSGGGNTQYF.

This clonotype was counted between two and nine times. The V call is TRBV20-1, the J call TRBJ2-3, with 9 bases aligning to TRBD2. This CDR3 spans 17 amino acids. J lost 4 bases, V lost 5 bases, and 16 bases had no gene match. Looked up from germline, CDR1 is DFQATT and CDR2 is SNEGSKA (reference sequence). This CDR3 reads CSAGLGRGGSVADTQYF. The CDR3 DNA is TGCAGTGCTGGATTAGGGCGGGGGGGCAGTGTAGCAGATACGCAGTATTTT.

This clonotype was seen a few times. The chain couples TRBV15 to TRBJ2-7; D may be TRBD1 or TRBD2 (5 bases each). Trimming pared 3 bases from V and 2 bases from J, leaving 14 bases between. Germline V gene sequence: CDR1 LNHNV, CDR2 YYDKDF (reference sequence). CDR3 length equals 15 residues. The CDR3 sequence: CATSSGAGTPYEQYF. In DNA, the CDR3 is TGTGCCACCAGCAGTGGAGCAGGGACCCCCTACGAGCAGTACTTC.

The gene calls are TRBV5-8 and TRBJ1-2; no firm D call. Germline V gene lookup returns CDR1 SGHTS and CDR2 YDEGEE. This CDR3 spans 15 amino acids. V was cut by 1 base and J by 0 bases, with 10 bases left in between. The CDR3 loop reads CASSLYTLTNYGYTF. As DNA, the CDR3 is TGTGCCAGCAGCTTGTATACCCTTACTAACTATGGCTACACCTTC.